The 25 T cell receptor beta chains below were found in one sample sequenced in a study of blood T cells in healthy people across ages. The use of a sample-barcoded 5' primer and a J-beta primer mix characterized a second PCR of roughly 6 to 12 cycles. A single record per CDR3 protein comes from TCRdb applying MiXCR to the 5' RACE reads. The sample carries about 1.7 million distinct CDR3 sequences, about 30% recorded once. Sequenced input: blood. The receptor set was obtained from a woman under 40 in good health.

This clonotype was seen ten or more times. The chain joins TRBV25-1 to TRBJ2-7, with TRBD2 matching 11 bases. Germline CDR1 MGHDK, CDR2 SYGVNS. The CDR3 covers 15 residues. J gave up 0 bases and V 4 bases, and 2 bases lay outside the gene matches. The CDR3 loop is CASSGGLAASYEQYF. The CDR3 DNA reads as TGTGCCAGCAGTGGGGGACTAGCGGCCTCCTACGAGCAGTACTTC.

In this sample, this clonotype turned up a few times. The rearrangement links TRBV7-9 to TRBJ2-5; possible D gene TRBD2, 6 bases. Looked up from germline, CDR1 is SEHNR and CDR2 is FQNEAQ (reference sequence). V dropped 3 bases and J dropped 5 bases, with 19 bases sitting between them. The CDR3 runs to 16 residues. The CDR3 here is CASSFPPEGGTETQYF. CDR3 DNA: TGTGCCAGCAGCTTCCCCCCTGAGGGAGGCACCGAGACCCAGTACTTC.

The chain joins TRBV7-2 to TRBJ1-1; D is undetermined. V gave up 2 bases and J gave up 8 bases, with 9 bases separating them. The CDR3 totals 12 residues. CDR1 SGHTA and CDR2 FQGNSA come from the germline V gene. The CDR3 nucleotides are TGTGCCAGCAGCTTATCGGCGGTCGAAGCTTTCTTT. It codes for CASSLSAVEAFF.

This clonotype has just one count. The chain carries TRBV7-9 and TRBJ1-1, with 7 bases fitting TRBD1. The CDR3 is 16 residues long. V shed 5 bases, J shed 0 bases, and the junction held 9 bases outside the gene matches. Germline CDR1 SEHNR, CDR2 FQNEAQ (reference sequence). CDR3 region: CASSPNLGQMNTEAFF. The CDR3 DNA follows: TGTGCCAGCAGCCCCAACCTGGGACAGATGAACACTGAAGCTTTCTTT.

The chain couples TRBV25-1 to TRBJ1-1; D not resolved. Per the germline V gene, CDR1 is MGHDK and CDR2 is SYGVNS. The CDR3 contains 14 residues. The ends were cut back, 5 bases at V and 1 base at J, with 11 bases in the middle. This CDR3 is CASSPIQRNTEAFF. The DNA of the CDR3 is TGTGCCAGCAGTCCTATACAGAGGAACACTGAAGCTTTCTTT.

This clonotype was counted many times. The chain uses TRBV12-3 or TRBV12-4 and TRBJ2-5, with D maybe TRBD1 (5 bases). CDR3 length equals 14 residues. The V and J ends lost 3 bases and 4 bases respectively, with 12 bases between them. The CDR3 DNA is TGTGCCAGCAGTTTTAATTTGCAGGGAGAGACCCAGTACTTC. Translated: CASSFNLQGETQYF.

This chain connects TRBV6-1 to TRBJ2-1, with TRBD2 identical over 15 bases. Germline CDR1 is MNHNS and CDR2 is SASEGT. V shed 5 bases and J 8 bases; nucleotides not matched to a gene: 4. The CDR3 length is 15 residues. CDR3 nucleotides: TGTGCCAGCAGTACCGGGACTAGCGGGGGGCATGAGCAGTTCTTC. Protein: CASSTGTSGGHEQFF.

Only a few counts were recorded for this clonotype. The rearrangement joins TRBV28 to TRBJ1-1; TRBD1 agrees at 9 bases. CDR3 length: 16 amino acids. Losses at the gene ends were 5 bases for V and 4 bases for J; bases not matched to a gene: 11. Germline V gene data show CDR1 as MDHEN and CDR2 as SYDVKM. CDR3 region: CASSIQGAWYGTEAFF. CDR3 DNA: TGTGCCAGCAGTATACAGGGGGCCTGGTACGGCACTGAAGCTTTCTTT.

On this clonotype itself: This may come from a read error, since a much larger clone is one base off. The genes are TRBV12-3 or TRBV12-4 and TRBJ1-5, with D possibly TRBD1 on 5 matching bases. The length of the CDR3 is 13 residues. V lost 6 bases and J lost 4, with 10 bases in between. CDR3 in DNA: TGTGCCAGCAGGAGGGGAGAGAATCAGCCCCAGCATTTT. It encodes CASRRGENQPQHF.

The CDR3 sequence: CASSVYGSTYEQYF. The CDR3, as DNA: TGCGCCAGCAGTGTTTATGGGTCGACCTACGAGCAGTACTTC. The chain couples TRBV10-2 to TRBJ2-7; D is unclear. The germline V gene encodes CDR1 WSHSY and CDR2 SAAADI. V shed 4 bases and J shed 2 bases, with 12 bases lying between them. The CDR3 consists of 14 residues.

This clonotype was seen a handful of times. J is TRBJ2-2 and V is TRBV5-1, with D perhaps assigned TRBD1 or TRBD2 (6 bases each). Germline V gene lookup returns CDR1 SGHRS and CDR2 YFSETQ. The CDR3 runs to 13 residues. V lost 9 bases, J lost 6 bases, and 15 bases lay in between. CDR3 nucleotides: TGCGCCACAGGGGACCCGGGGGCCGGGGAGCTGTTTTTT. This gives the protein CATGDPGAGELFF.

The chain carries TRBV29-1 and TRBJ2-5; tentative D call: TRBD2 (6 bases). The germline gives CDR1 SQVTM, CDR2 ANQGSEA. This CDR3 spans 14 amino acids. CDR3 region: CSAGGLGYQETQYF. The CDR3 nucleotides read TGCAGTGCTGGGGGACTCGGGTACCAAGAGACCCAGTACTTC.

This clonotype was recorded many times. Relative to the germline gene, one junction end is altered; a read error may explain this. The chain combines TRBV4-1 with TRBJ2-5; possible D gene TRBD2, 6 bases. The CDR3 is 15 amino acids. Germline-derived CDR1 and CDR2 are MGHRA and YSYEKL. CDR3 in DNA: TGCGCCAACAGCCAAGAGTGGCGGGGAAAAGAGACCCAGTACTTC. This encodes CANSQEWRGKETQYF.

The chain carries TRBV4-3 and TRBJ2-3, with D possibly matching TRBD1 (5 bases). Germline V gene lookup returns CDR1 LGHNA and CDR2 YSLEER. This CDR3 comprises 14 residues. V was trimmed by 0 bases and J by 6 bases, leaving 10 bases between them. The CDR3 DNA reads TGCGCCAGCAGCCAAGACAGGGATGTTGATACGCAGTATTTT. Amino acids: CASSQDRDVDTQYF.

The J gene is TRBJ2-1, the V gene TRBV7-6; D might be TRBD1 or TRBD2, each matching 5 bases. The V and J ends lost 8 bases and 8 bases respectively, with 19 bases between them. The CDR3 extends over 14 amino acids. The germline V gene has CDR1 SGHVS and CDR2 FNYEAQ. CDR3 amino acids: CASAPSGPNHEQFF. For the CDR3, the DNA is TGTGCCAGCGCCCCCTCGGGGCCGAACCATGAGCAGTTCTTC.

The chain combines TRBV6-1 with TRBJ1-2, with D hard to call. The CDR3 is 13 amino acids. The V gene's germline CDR1 is MNHNS and CDR2 SASEGT. V was clipped by 7 bases and J by 6 bases, with 15 bases between them. The CDR3 loop reads CASTSLRGNGYTF. DNA for the CDR3: TGTGCCAGCACCTCGCTACGGGGAAATGGCTACACCTTC.

Concerning this clonotype itself: A read error is possible here, since a much larger clone lies one base away. V is TRBV11-2 and J is TRBJ2-5; 7 bases agree with TRBD1. CDR3 length: 16 amino acids. Germline CDR1 and CDR2: SGHAT and FQNNGV. This CDR3 reads CAGSPGQTEIRETQYF. The CDR3 nucleotides are TGTGCCGGCAGCCCGGGACAGACCGAAATAAGAGAGACCCAGTACTTC.

The chain couples TRBV9 to TRBJ2-1; 9 bases match TRBD2. V was clipped by 0 bases and J by 6 bases; unmatched bases: 16. CDR3 length: 19 residues. Germline V lookup: CDR1 SGDLS, CDR2 YYNGEE. CDR3 in amino acids: CASSVGGLAGTWVRNEQFF. The CDR3 DNA reads TGTGCCAGCAGCGTAGGAGGTCTAGCGGGGACTTGGGTCCGCAATGAGCAGTTCTTC.

This clonotype was found a few times. The J gene is TRBJ1-2, the V gene TRBV6-5, with unresolved D. The CDR3 consists of 12 residues. V was shortened by 10 bases and J by 0 bases, with 9 bases between the two germline ends. From germline, CDR1 is MNHEY and CDR2 SVGAGI. CDR3 sequence: CATLSSNYGYTF. CDR3 nucleotide sequence: TGTGCCACCTTGTCCTCTAACTATGGCTACACCTTC.

The table lists this clonotype with a few counts. V is TRBV2 and J is TRBJ2-7; D gene uncertain. Germline loops: CDR1 SNHLY, CDR2 FYNNEI. V dropped 1 base and J dropped 0 bases, with 10 bases sitting between them. This CDR3 is built from 15 residues. CDR3 coding DNA: TGTGCCAGCAGTGAAGAGGATAGAGGCTCCTACGAGCAGTACTTC. Translated, it gives CASSEEDRGSYEQYF.

About this clonotype: A read error may account for a junction end that differs from germline. The J gene is TRBJ1-2, the V gene TRBV27; D perhaps matches TRBD1 (5 bases). CDR3 length: 15 amino acids. Germline CDR1 is MNHEY and CDR2 is SMNVEV (reference sequence). CDR3 in DNA: TGTACCAGCAGTTTATTAGCAGGGAATAACTATGGCTACACCTTC. Amino acids: CTSSLLAGNNYGYTF.

This clonotype was observed many times. This chain uses TRBV27 with TRBJ1-2, with D possibly matching TRBD1 (5 bases). The CDR3 runs 14 residues. Germline loops: CDR1 MNHEY, CDR2 SMNVEV (reference sequence). V lost 2 bases and J lost 4, with 11 bases in between. CDR3 sequence: CASSLDSGGYGYTF. The CDR3 DNA reads as TGTGCCAGCAGTTTAGACAGCGGGGGCTATGGCTACACCTTC.

The rearrangement uses TRBV20-1 and TRBJ2-7, with 14 positions matching TRBD2. The trim removed 5 bases at V and 2 bases at J, leaving 5 bases unmatched. The CDR3 sequence is 15 residues long. Germline V gene data show CDR1 as DFQATT and CDR2 as SNEGSKA (reference sequence). The CDR3 DNA is TGCAGTGCTGGCGGGACTAGCGGGAGAGCCTACGAGCAGTACTTC. Translation: CSAGGTSGRAYEQYF.

The table lists this clonotype with a few counts. The chain couples TRBV6-6 to TRBJ2-2, with D perhaps TRBD2 (6 bases). The CDR3 is 14 residues long. The germline V and J ends were trimmed by 7 bases and 7 bases, with 16 bases remaining between them. Per the germline V gene, CDR1 is MNHNY and CDR2 is SVGAGI (reference sequence). This chain's CDR3 is CASIFRSGFGELFF. The CDR3 nucleotides read TGTGCCAGCATATTCCGGAGCGGGTTCGGGGAGCTGTTTTTT.

This clonotype has only one observation. One end of the junction is discordant with germline, which a read error may explain. The chain couples TRBV11-2 to TRBJ2-3; 11 nucleotides align to TRBD2. Germline-derived CDR1 and CDR2 are SGHAT and FQNNGV. The CDR3 is made up of 17 amino acids. The CDR3 loop reads CAGSLVGAGLAADTQYF. The CDR3 nucleotides read TGTGCCGGCAGCTTAGTGGGGGCGGGACTAGCGGCCGATACGCAGTATTTT.